These 25 T cell receptor beta chains were all obtained from the same sample, sequenced in a study of cytomegalovirus exposure and HLA in healthy donors. The protocol was immunoSEQ multiplex PCR, while the TCRdb copy is restricted to in-frame clones and leaves out a portion. This sample has about 120,000 clones, with about 88% found just once. Sequencing input: PBMCs. The receptors shown here come from a man younger than 35 in good health and CMV-seropositive.

The rearrangement joins TRBV10-1 to TRBJ1-1, with D possibly being TRBD1 (5 bases). Looked up from germline, CDR1 is WNHNN and CDR2 is SYGVQD (reference sequence). This CDR3 spans 13 amino acids. Trimming shortened V by 6 bases and J by 1 base, and 9 bases separated the two germline ends. The CDR3: CASRVTENTEAFF. The CDR3 coding sequence is TGCGCCAGCAGGGTGACAGAGAACACTGAAGCTTTCTTT.

This chain links TRBV5-1 with TRBJ1-1, with TRBD1 matching 7 bases. The CDR3 length is 15 residues. Germline V CDR1 and CDR2: SGHRS, YFSETQ. The junction had 5 bases not matched to a gene; V was cut back by 0 bases and J by 3 bases. CDR3 in amino acids: CASSLVAGGDTEAFF. The CDR3 nucleotides are TGCGCCAGCAGCTTGGTCGCAGGGGGAGACACTGAAGCTTTCTTT.

The chain carries TRBV5-8 and TRBJ1-1, with 7 bases lining up with TRBD1. Losses at the gene ends were 4 bases for V and 10 bases for J; bases not matched to a gene: 19. CDR3 size: 16 residues. Germline-derived CDR1 and CDR2 are SGHTS and YDEGEE. CDR3 bases: TGTGCCAGCAGCCCTTCCCAGTGGAACAGGGGCCCGGGAGCTTTCTTT. Encoded protein: CASSPSQWNRGPGAFF. The variable domain in full, completed from reference TRBV5-8 and TRBJ1-1, reads EAGVTQSPTHLIKTRGQQATLRCSPISGHTSVYWYQQALGLGLQFLLWYDEGEERNRGNFPPRFSGRQFPNYSSELNVNALELEDSALYLCASSPSQWNRGPGAFFGQGTRLTVV.

The rearrangement links TRBV19 to TRBJ1-4; D gene unclear. The V end lost 2 bases, the J end lost 2 bases, and 6 bases lay between the germline ends. Per germline, CDR1 LNHDA and CDR2 SQIVND (reference sequence). The CDR3 contains 14 residues. The CDR3 region is CASSIQYTNEKLFF. CDR3 nucleotide sequence: TGTGCCAGTAGTATACAGTATACTAATGAAAAACTGTTTTTT. The entire variable domain, with the rest obtained from reference TRBV19 and TRBJ1-4, is as follows: DGGITQSPKYLFRKEGQNVTLSCEQNLNHDAMYWYRQDPGQGLRLIYYSQIVNDFQKGDIAEGYSVSREKKESFPLTVTSAQKNPTAFYLCASSIQYTNEKLFFGSGTQLSVL.

This clone was counted once. This rearrangement joins TRBV4-3 to TRBJ2-1; D is possibly TRBD1 (6 bases). V was clipped by 1 base and J by 2 bases, with 9 bases between them. Germline V CDR1 and CDR2: LGHNA, YSLEER. The CDR3 length is 15 residues. CDR3 in DNA: TGCGCCAGCAGCCAAGCGGGACATACCTACAATGAGCAGTTCTTC. Protein: CASSQAGHTYNEQFF.

The chain combines TRBV29-1 with TRBJ2-4; D unclear. Germline lookup yields CDR1 SQVTM and CDR2 ANQGSEA. The CDR3 runs to 15 residues. V dropped 4 bases and J dropped 3 bases, with 16 bases sitting between them. The CDR3 sequence: CSVALPGTGKNIQYF. DNA of the CDR3: TGCAGCGTTGCACTCCCTGGTACCGGCAAAAACATTCAGTACTTC.

V gene TRBV6-5 combines with J gene TRBJ2-3, with D possibly being TRBD2 (6 bases). Germline V gene sequence: CDR1 MNHEY, CDR2 SVGAGI. V lost 2 bases and J lost 4, with 7 bases in between. The CDR3 consists of 13 residues. The CDR3 DNA sequence: TGTGCCAGCAGTTACCCGGGAGCAGATACGCAGTATTTT. Protein: CASSYPGADTQYF.

The chain uses TRBV2 and TRBJ1-6, with D perhaps matching TRBD1 (5 bases). CDR3 length: 14 amino acids. Germline V gene sequence: CDR1 SNHLY, CDR2 FYNNEI. The germline V and J ends were trimmed by 7 bases and 4 bases, with 11 bases remaining between them. The DNA of the CDR3 is TGTGCCAGCATAGAGACAGAATATAATTCACCCCTCCACTTT. Translating gives CASIETEYNSPLHF.

This clone was counted only a few times. The chain employs TRBV25-1 and TRBJ2-2; TRBD1 is a possible D gene (5 bases). The V end was cut by 5 bases, the J end by 3 bases, with 10 bases between. Looked up from germline, CDR1 is MGHDK and CDR2 is SYGVNS. CDR3 length equals 14 residues. The CDR3 sequence is CASSKETDTGELFF. The CDR3 DNA follows: TGTGCCAGCAGTAAAGAGACAGACACCGGGGAGCTGTTTTTT.

This chain uses TRBV7-2 with TRBJ2-5; D is perhaps TRBD2 (5 bases). The CDR3 totals 14 residues. V lost 0 bases to trimming and J lost 5 bases, with 10 bases between them. Germline V gene data show CDR1 as SGHTA and CDR2 as FQGNSA. DNA for the CDR3: TGTGCCAGCAGCTTAGCGCGGGTAGGGGAGACCCAGTACTTC. This codes for CASSLARVGETQYF.

The genes are TRBV27 and TRBJ1-2; TRBD1 is a possible D gene (5 bases). V dropped 8 bases and J dropped 4 bases, with 20 bases sitting between them. Germline loops: CDR1 MNHEY, CDR2 SMNVEV (reference sequence). The CDR3 length is 15 residues. CDR3 amino acids: CASYSLGGGAYGYTF. In nucleotides, the CDR3 is TGTGCCAGCTACTCCCTCGGGGGGGGAGCCTATGGCTACACCTTC.

This chain links TRBV7-8 with TRBJ1-5, with 7 bases identical to TRBD1. V shed 5 bases, J shed 4 bases, and the junction held 11 bases outside the gene matches. CDR1 SGHVS and CDR2 FQNEAQ come from the germline V gene. The CDR3 is made up of 16 amino acids. CDR3 region: CASSHNTDRPNQPQHF. CDR3 in DNA: TGTGCCAGCAGCCACAACACGGACAGGCCAAATCAGCCCCAGCATTTT.

This clone was counted a single time. The gene calls are TRBV6-6 and TRBJ2-2, with D possibly being TRBD1 (8 bases). This CDR3 comprises 15 residues. Germline V gene lookup returns CDR1 MNHNY and CDR2 SVGAGI (reference sequence). V dropped 5 bases and J dropped 3 bases, with 13 bases sitting between them. This CDR3 reads CASSDTGGDTGELFF. In DNA form, the CDR3 reads TGTGCCAGCAGTGATACAGGGGGGGACACCGGGGAGCTGTTTTTT.

CDR3 DNA: TGCGCCAGCAGCCAAGGTAGCCCTAACTATGGCTACACCTTC. This gives the protein CASSQGSPNYGYTF. The chain employs TRBV4-3 and TRBJ1-2, with D hard to call. V dropped 1 base and J dropped 0 bases, with 6 bases sitting between them. The germline V gene encodes CDR1 LGHNA and CDR2 YSLEER. CDR3 length: 14 residues.

The chain uses TRBV9 and TRBJ1-2; 9 bases fit TRBD1. The J segment lost 0 bases and the V segment lost 3 bases, leaving 9 bases of the junction unmatched. Germline-derived CDR1 and CDR2 are SGDLS and YYNGEE. The CDR3 is 17 amino acids. The CDR3, as DNA: TGTGCCAGCAGCGCACCTTTAGGACAGGGGACTAACTATGGCTACACCTTC. It encodes CASSAPLGQGTNYGYTF.

The chain links TRBV28 to TRBJ1-5, with 7 bases lining up with TRBD1. This CDR3 has 19 amino acids. V shed 4 bases, J shed 4 bases, and the junction held 19 bases outside the gene matches. Germline CDR1 is MDHEN and CDR2 is SYDVKM. The chain's CDR3 is CASSSRDGPTGWMNQPQHF. CDR3 nucleotide sequence: TGTGCCAGCAGTTCCCGGGATGGCCCGACAGGGTGGATGAATCAGCCCCAGCATTTT.

This clone was counted a single time. This chain joins TRBV5-6 and TRBJ2-3, with TRBD1 matching 7 bases. The length of the CDR3 is 15 residues. Unmatched junction bases numbered 7, after V lost 6 bases and J lost 0 bases. The germline V gene encodes CDR1 SGHDT and CDR2 YYEEEE. The CDR3 DNA sequence: TGTGCCAGCACTGGGACAGCGAGGAGCACAGATACGCAGTATTTT. Residues: CASTGTARSTDTQYF.

The chain is built from TRBV6-5 and TRBJ1-1, with 7 bases fitting TRBD1. The V gene end was trimmed by 5 bases and the J gene end by 7 bases; junction bases not matched to a gene: 7. This CDR3 is built from 13 residues. In germline, CDR1 is MNHEY, CDR2 SVGAGI. Written as DNA, the CDR3 is TGTGCCAGCAGTAGTATGGGGACAGATGAAGCTTTCTTT. Translated: CASSSMGTDEAFF.

The chain links TRBV30 to TRBJ2-7; 7 nucleotides line up with TRBD2. Germline V gene sequence: CDR1 GTSNPN, CDR2 SVGIG (reference sequence). V was clipped by 8 bases and J by 3 bases; unmatched bases: 16. The CDR3 is made up of 15 amino acids. The CDR3 here is CATRGVSGPGYEQYF. CDR3 DNA: TGTGCCACTCGGGGGGTGTCAGGCCCTGGCTACGAGCAGTACTTC.

The V call is TRBV10-1, the J call TRBJ2-1, with TRBD2 as a possible D gene (6 bases). The germline gives CDR1 WNHNN, CDR2 SYGVQD (reference sequence). Trimming removed 5 bases at V and 0 bases at J, with 14 bases between. The CDR3 contains 16 residues. CDR3: CASSSAGTSSYNEQFF. DNA of the CDR3: TGCGCCAGCAGTTCGGCGGGGACCAGCTCCTACAATGAGCAGTTCTTC.

The count of this clone is one. This specimen includes other DNA sequences encoding the same CDR3. The V call is TRBV5-4, the J call TRBJ1-2; 8 nucleotides agree with TRBD1. Trimming removed 2 bases from V and 5 bases from J; junction bases left unmatched: 8. The CDR3 totals 15 residues. CDR1 is SGHNT and CDR2 is YYREEE in the germline V gene (reference sequence). The CDR3 sequence is CASSFPGTGNYGYTF. CDR3 bases: TGTGCCAGCAGCTTCCCCGGGACAGGAAATTATGGCTACACCTTC.

The chain is built from TRBV5-4 and TRBJ2-2; TRBD1 matches 8 bases. The CDR3 consists of 15 residues. Trimming at V came to 4 bases and at J to 7 bases, leaving 9 bases not matched to a gene. CDR1 SGHNT and CDR2 YYREEE come from the germline V gene (reference sequence). The CDR3 DNA is TGTGCCAGCAGCGTAGACAGGGGAAGGAGCGGGGAGCTGTTTTTT. Translation gives CASSVDRGRSGELFF.

This clone was recorded a few times. The chain employs TRBV6-5 and TRBJ2-2, with TRBD1 matching over 8 bases. CDR3 length equals 13 residues. Germline V lookup: CDR1 MNHEY, CDR2 SVGAGI. The ends lost 6 bases at V and 3 bases at J; junction bases unmatched: 0. DNA for the CDR3: TGTGCCAGCAGGACAGGGGACACCGGGGAGCTGTTTTTT. It is translated as CASRTGDTGELFF.

The V gene is TRBV7-8, the J gene TRBJ1-5, with 7 bases aligning to TRBD1. CDR3 size: 18 residues. Germline V gene sequence: CDR1 SGHVS, CDR2 FQNEAQ. Trimming took 1 base from V and 7 from J; bases not matched to a gene: 16. CDR3 in DNA: TGTGCCAGCAGCTTAGGGTTTAGAGGGTCAGGGGGTGGCCAGCCCCAGCATTTT. This sequence encodes CASSLGFRGSGGGQPQHF.

The V call is TRBV9, the J call TRBJ2-1; possible D gene TRBD2, 6 bases. The V end was cut by 0 bases, the J end by 6 bases, with 13 bases between. The CDR3 is made up of 15 amino acids. Germline CDR1 and CDR2: SGDLS and YYNGEE. This CDR3 reads CASSVGGWGGNEQFF. The CDR3, as DNA: TGTGCCAGCAGCGTAGGCGGGTGGGGAGGCAATGAGCAGTTCTTC. The whole variable domain, filled in from reference TRBV9 and TRBJ2-1, reads DSGVTQTPKHLITATGQRVTLRCSPRSGDLSVYWYQQSLDQGLQFLIQYYNGEERAKGNILERFSAQQFPDLHSELNLSSLELGDSALYFCASSVGGWGGNEQFFGPGTRLTVL.